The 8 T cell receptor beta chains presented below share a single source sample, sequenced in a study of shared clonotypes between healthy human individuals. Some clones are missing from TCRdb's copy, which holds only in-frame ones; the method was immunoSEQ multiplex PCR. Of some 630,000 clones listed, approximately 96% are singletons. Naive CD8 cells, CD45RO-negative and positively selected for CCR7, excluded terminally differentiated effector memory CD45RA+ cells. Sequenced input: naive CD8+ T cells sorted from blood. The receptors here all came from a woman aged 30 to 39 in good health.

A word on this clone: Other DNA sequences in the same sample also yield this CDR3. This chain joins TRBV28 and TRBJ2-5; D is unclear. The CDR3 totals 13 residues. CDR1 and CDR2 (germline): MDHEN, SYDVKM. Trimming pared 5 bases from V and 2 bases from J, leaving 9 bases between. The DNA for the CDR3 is TGTGCCAGCAGTGGCGGCCTTCAAGAGACCCAGTACTTC. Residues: CASSGGLQETQYF.

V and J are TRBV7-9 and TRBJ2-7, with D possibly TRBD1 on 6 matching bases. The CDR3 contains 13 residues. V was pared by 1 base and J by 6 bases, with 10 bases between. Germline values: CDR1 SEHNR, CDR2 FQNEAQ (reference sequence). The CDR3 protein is CASSLGLTGEQYF. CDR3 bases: TGTGCCAGCAGCTTAGGTCTGACAGGCGAGCAGTACTTC.

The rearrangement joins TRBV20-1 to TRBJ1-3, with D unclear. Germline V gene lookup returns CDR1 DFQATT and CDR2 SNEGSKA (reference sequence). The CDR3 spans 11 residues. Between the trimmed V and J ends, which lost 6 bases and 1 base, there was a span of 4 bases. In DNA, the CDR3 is TGCAGTGCGGGGTCTGGAAACACCATATATTTT. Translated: CSAGSGNTIYF.

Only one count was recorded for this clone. In DNA form, the CDR3 reads TGTGCCAGCAGGACCTCGGCCACTCTAGGTACGCAGTATTTT. This codes for CASRTSATLGTQYF. The chain links TRBV27 to TRBJ2-3; D ambiguous. The CDR3 is 14 residues long. Deletions cut 6 bases from V and 8 bases from J, with 18 bases between. Germline CDR1 reads MNHEY; CDR2 reads SMNVEV (reference sequence).

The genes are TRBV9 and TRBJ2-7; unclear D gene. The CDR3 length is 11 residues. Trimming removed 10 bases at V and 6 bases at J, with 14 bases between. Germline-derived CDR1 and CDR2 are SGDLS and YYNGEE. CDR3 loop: CAPRLGTEQYF. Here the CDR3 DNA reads TGTGCCCCCAGACTGGGCACCGAGCAGTACTTC.

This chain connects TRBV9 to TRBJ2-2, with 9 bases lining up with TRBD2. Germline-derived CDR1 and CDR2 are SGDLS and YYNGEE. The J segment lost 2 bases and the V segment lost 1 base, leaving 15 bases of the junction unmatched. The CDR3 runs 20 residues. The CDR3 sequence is CASSVFGSGSGGLNTGELFF. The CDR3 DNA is TGTGCCAGCAGCGTATTTGGCTCGGGTAGCGGGGGACTCAACACCGGGGAGCTGTTTTTT.

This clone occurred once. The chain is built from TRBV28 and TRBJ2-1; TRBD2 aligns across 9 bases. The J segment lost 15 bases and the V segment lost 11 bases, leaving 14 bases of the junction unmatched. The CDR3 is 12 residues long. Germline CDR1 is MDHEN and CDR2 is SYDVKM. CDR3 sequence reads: CASGREGLVRFF. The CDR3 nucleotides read TGTGCCTCCGGGCGGGAGGGCCTCGTGCGGTTCTTC.

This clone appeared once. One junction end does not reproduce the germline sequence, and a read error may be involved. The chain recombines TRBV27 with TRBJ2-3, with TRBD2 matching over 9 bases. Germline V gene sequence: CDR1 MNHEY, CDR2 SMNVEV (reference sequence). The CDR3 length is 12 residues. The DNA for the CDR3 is TGTGCCAGCAGGTCGAGCACTAGCGGGTGGGGTTTT. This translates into CASRSSTSGWGF.